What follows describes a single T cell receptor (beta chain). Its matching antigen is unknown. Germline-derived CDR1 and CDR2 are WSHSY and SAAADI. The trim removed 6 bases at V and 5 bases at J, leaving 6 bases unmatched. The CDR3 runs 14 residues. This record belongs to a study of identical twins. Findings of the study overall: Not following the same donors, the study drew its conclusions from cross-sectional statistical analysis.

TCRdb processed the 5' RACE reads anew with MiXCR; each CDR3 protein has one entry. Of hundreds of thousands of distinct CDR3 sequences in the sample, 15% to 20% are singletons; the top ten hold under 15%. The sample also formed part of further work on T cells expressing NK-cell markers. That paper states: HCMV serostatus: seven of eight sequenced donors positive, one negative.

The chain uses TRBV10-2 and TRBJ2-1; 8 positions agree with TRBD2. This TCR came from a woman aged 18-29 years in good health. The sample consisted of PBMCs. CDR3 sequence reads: CASRDTGGDNEQFF. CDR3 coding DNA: TGCGCCAGCAGAGATACGGGGGGGGACAATGAGCAGTTCTTC.